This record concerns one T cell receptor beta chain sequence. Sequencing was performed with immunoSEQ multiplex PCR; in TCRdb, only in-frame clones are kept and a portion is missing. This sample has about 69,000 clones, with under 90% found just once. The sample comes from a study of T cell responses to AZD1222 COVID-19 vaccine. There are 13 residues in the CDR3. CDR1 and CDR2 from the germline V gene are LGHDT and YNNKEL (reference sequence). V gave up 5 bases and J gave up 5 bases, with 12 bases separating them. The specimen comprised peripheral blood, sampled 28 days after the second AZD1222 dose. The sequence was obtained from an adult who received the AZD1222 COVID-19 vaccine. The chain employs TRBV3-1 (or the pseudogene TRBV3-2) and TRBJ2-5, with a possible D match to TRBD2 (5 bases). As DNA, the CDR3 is TGTGCCAGCAGCATAGCGTTGGGGGAGACCCAGTACTTC. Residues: CASSIALGETQYF.